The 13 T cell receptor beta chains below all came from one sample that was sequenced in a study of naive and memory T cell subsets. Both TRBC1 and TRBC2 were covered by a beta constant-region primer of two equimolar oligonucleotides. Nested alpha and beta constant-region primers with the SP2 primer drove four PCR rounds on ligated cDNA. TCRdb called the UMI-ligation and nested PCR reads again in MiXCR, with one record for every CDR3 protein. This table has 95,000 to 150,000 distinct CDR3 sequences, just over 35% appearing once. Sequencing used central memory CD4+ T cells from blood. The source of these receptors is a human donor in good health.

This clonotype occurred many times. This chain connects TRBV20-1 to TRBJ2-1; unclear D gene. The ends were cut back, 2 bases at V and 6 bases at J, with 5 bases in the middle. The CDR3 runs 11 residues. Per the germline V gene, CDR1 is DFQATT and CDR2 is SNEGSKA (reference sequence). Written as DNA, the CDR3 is TGCAGTGCTAGAACCTTCAATGAGCAGTTCTTC. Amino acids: CSARTFNEQFF.

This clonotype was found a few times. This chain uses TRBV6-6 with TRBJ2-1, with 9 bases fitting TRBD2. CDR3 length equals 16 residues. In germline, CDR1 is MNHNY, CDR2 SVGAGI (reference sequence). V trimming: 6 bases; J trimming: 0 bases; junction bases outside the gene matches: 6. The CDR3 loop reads CASSLTREGSYNEQFF. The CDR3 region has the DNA TGTGCCAGCAGCCTCACGCGGGAGGGCTCCTACAATGAGCAGTTCTTC.

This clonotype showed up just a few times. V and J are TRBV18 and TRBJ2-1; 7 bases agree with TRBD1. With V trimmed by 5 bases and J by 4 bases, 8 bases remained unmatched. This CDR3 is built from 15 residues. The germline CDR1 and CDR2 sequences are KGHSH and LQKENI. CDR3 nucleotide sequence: TGTGCCAGCTCAGCAGGGACAGCAACTTACAATGAGCAGTTCTTC. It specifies CASSAGTATYNEQFF.

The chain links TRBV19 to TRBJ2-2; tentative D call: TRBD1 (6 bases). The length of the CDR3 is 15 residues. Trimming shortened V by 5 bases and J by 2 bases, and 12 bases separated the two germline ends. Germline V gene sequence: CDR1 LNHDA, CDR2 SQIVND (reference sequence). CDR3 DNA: TGTGCCAGTAGTTTCCGGGACACAAACACCGGGGAGCTGTTTTTT. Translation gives CASSFRDTNTGELFF. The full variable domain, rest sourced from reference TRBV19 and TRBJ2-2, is DGGITQSPKYLFRKEGQNVTLSCEQNLNHDAMYWYRQDPGQGLRLIYYSQIVNDFQKGDIAEGYSVSREKKESFPLTVTSAQKNPTAFYLCASSFRDTNTGELFFGEGSRLTVL.

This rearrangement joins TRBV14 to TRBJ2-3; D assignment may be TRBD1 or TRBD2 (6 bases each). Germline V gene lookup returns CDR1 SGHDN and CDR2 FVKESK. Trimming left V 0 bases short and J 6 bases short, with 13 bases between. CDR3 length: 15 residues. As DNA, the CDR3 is TGTGCCAGCAGCCAAGAATGGGGGGCTCTGGATACGCAGTATTTT. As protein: CASSQEWGALDTQYF.

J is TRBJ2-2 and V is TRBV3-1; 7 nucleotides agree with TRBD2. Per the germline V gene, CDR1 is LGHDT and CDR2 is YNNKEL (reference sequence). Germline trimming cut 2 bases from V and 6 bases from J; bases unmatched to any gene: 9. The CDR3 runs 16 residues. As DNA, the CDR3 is TGTGCCAGCAGCCAATTGGCGGGAGACGTCGCCGGGGAGCTGTTTTTT. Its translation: CASSQLAGDVAGELFF.

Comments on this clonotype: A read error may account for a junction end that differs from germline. The DNA for the CDR3 is TGTGCCAGCAGTACCCTACTCACAGGGCTTAGCTTC. Amino acid sequence: CASSTLLTGLSF. The chain couples TRBV6-5 to TRBJ1-2, with TRBD1 as a possible D gene (6 bases). Germline CDR1 is MNHEY and CDR2 is SVGAGI. This CDR3 has 12 amino acids.

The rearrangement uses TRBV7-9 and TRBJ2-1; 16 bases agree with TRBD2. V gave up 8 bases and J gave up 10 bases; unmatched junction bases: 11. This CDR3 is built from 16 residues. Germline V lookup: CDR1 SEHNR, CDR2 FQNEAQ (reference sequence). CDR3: CASGTGLAGGFLEQFF. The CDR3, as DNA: TGTGCCAGCGGGACGGGACTAGCGGGAGGGTTCCTCGAGCAGTTCTTC.

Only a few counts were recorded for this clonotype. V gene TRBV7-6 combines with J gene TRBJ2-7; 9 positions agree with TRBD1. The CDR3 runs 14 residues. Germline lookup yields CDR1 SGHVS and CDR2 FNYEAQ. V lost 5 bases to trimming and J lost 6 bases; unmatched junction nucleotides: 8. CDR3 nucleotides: TGTGCCAGCAGCCAGGGACAGGGTATGGTCGAGCAGTACTTC. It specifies CASSQGQGMVEQYF.

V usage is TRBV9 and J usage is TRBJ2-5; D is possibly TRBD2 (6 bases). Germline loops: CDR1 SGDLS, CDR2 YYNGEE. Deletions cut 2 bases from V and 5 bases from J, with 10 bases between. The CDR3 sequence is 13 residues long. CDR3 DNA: TGTGCCAGCAGCGTGGGGGGTACGGAGACCCAGTACTTC. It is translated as CASSVGGTETQYF.

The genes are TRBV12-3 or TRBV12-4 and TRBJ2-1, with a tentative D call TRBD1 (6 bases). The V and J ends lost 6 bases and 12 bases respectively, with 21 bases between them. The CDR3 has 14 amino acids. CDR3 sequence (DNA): TGTGCCAGCAGGAACCAGGGGCAGTTCGAAGGGCAGTTCTTC. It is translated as CASRNQGQFEGQFF.

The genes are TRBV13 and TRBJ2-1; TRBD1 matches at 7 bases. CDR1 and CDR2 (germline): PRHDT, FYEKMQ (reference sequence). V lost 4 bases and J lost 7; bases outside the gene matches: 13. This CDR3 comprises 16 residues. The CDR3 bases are TGTGCCAGCAGCTGGGGTGGAAGGGGGCTTCGAAATGAGCAGTTCTTC. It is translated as CASSWGGRGLRNEQFF.

The CDR3 DNA reads TGTGCCAGCAGCTTTCCGGACAGGGGTGACACTGAAGCTTTCTTT. Residues: CASSFPDRGDTEAFF. The rearrangement uses TRBV28 and TRBJ1-1, with TRBD1 matching 9 bases. The length of the CDR3 is 15 residues. Germline V gene lookup returns CDR1 MDHEN and CDR2 SYDVKM. V shed 6 bases, J shed 3 bases, and the junction held 8 bases outside the gene matches.